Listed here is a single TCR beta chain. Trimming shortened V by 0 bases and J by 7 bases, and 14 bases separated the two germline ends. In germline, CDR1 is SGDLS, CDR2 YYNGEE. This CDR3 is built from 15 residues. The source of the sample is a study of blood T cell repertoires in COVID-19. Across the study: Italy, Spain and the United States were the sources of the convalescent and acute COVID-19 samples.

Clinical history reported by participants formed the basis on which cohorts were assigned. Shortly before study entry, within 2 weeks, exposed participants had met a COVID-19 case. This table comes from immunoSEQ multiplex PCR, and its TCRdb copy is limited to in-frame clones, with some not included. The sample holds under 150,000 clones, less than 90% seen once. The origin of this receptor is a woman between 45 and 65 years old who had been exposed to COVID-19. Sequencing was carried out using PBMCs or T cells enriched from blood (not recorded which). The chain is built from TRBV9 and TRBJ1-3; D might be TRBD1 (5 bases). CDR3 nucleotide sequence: TGTGCCAGCAGCGTAGATGCAGGGTCAACGAACACCATATATTTT. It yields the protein CASSVDAGSTNTIYF.